What follows describes a single T cell receptor beta chain. Its matching antigen is unknown. The data were obtained in a study of PD-1 blockade in classical Hodgkin lymphoma. Whole-study findings and limits: As was reported, newly diagnosed patients showed lower baseline TCR diversity than healthy donors did. What drove the repertoire differences, possibly disease activity or prior therapy, has not been defined.

Time point reported: newly diagnosed, previously untreated cHL patient sample. Comparison relied on PBMCs that came from newly diagnosed, untreated classical Hodgkin lymphoma. The data were produced by immunoSEQ multiplex PCR, yet TCRdb's version contains in-frame clones alone and is incomplete. The top ten clones hold approximately 4.9% of a sample with tens of thousands of clones, under 95% of them seen once. Trimming stripped 4 bases from V and 0 bases from J, with 13 bases between. CDR1 is SGDLS, CDR2 YYNGEE, per germline. The CDR3 consists of 15 residues. The sequenced sample was peripheral blood mononuclear cells (PBMCs). The chain employs TRBV9 and TRBJ1-2, with D possibly being TRBD1 (5 bases). The TCR was taken from a human donor with classical Hodgkin lymphoma. The CDR3 region is CASSPRQITNYGYTF. CDR3 DNA sequence: TGTGCCAGCAGCCCCAGACAGATTACTAACTATGGCTACACCTTC.